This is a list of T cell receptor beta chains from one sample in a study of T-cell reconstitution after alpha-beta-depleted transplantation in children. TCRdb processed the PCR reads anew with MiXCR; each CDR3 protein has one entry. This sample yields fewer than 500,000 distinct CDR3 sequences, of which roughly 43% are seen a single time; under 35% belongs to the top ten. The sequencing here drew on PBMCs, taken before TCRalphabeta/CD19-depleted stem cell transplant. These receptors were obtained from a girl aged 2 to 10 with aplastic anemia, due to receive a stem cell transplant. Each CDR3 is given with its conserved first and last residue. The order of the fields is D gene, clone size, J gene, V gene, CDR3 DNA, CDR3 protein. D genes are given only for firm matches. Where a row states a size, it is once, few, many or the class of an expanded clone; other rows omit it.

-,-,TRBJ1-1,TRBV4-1,TGCGCCAGCAGCACCCGGACGGGGATGAACACTGAAGCTTTCTTT,CASSTRTGMNTEAFF
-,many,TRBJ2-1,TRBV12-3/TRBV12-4,TGTGCCAGCAGGTCTTTCAGGGCGGACAATGAGCAGTTCTTC,CASRSFRADNEQFF
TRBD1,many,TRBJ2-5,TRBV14,TGTGCCAGCAGCTTCAGGACAGGGGTGGAGACCCAGTACTTC,CASSFRTGVETQYF
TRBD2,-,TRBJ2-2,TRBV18,TGTGCCAGCTCACGAGGGACTAGCGGGATTCAGGAGCTGTTTTTT,CASSRGTSGIQELFF
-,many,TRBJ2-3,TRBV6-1,TGTGCCAGCAGACCCGACCTTTGGAACACAGATACGCAGTATTTT,CASRPDLWNTDTQYF
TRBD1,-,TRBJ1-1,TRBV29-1,TGCAGCGTTGTGGTTGTACAGGGGGCTTTCACTGAAGCTTTCTTT,CSVVVVQGAFTEAFF
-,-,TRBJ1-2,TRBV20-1,TGCAGTGCCCCGGACACGAACTATGGCTACCCCTTC,CSAPDTNYGYPF
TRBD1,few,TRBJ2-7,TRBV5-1,TGCGCCAGCAGCTTGGTACAGGGGGCATCCTACGAGCAGTACTTC,CASSLVQGASYEQYF
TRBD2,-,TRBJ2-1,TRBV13,TGTGCCAGCAGCTTAGGGCTAGCGGCGCCCAAAGGGTACAATGAGCAGTTCTTC,CASSLGLAAPKGYNEQFF
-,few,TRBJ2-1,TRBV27,TGTGCCAGCAGTTTAAGGGGGGATTTTCGCAATGAGCAGTTCTTC,CASSLRGDFRNEQFF
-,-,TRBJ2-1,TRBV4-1,TGCGCCAGCAGCCTTAGCGACTCCTACAATGAGCAGTTCTTC,CASSLSDSYNEQFF
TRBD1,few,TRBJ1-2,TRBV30,TGTGCCTGGAAAGGAGGGGGCGCGGTCTGGGGCTACACCTTC,CAWKGGGAVWGYTF
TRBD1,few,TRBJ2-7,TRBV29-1,TGCAGCGGTAGGACAGGGGGCCGGGGCGAGCAGTACTTC,CSGRTGGRGEQYF
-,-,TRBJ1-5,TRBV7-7,TGTGCCAGCAGCCTAATCAAGGGGGGTGAAGGGCCCCAGCATTTT,CASSLIKGGEGPQHF
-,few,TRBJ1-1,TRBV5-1,TGCGCCAGCAGCTCTACAGGGTTGATGAACACTGAAGCTTTCTTT,CASSSTGLMNTEAFF
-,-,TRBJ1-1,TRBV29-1,TGCAGCGGAGGGGGGGTATGGAACACTGAAGCTTTCTTT,CSGGGVWNTEAFF
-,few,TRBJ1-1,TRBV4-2,TGTGCCAGCAGCCAAGGTTCATATGAAGCTTTCTTT,CASSQGSYEAFF
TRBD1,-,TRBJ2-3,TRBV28,TGTGCCAGCAGTACCCCAGGGGGCAGCACAGATACGCAGTATTTT,CASSTPGGSTDTQYF
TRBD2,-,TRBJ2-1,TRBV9,TGTGCCAGCAGCGTAGAGAGTTCCAGCGGGAGGGCCGGGGAGCAGTTCTTC,CASSVESSSGRAGEQFF
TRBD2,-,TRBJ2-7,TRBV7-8,TGTGCCAGCAGCGAAGCGGGAGGGCCGGGCGAGCAGTACTTC,CASSEAGGPGEQYF
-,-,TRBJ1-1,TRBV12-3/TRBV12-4,TGTGCCAGCAGTCCCCGGGACAACACTGAAGCTTTCTTT,CASSPRDNTEAFF
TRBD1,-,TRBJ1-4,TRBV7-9,TGTGCCAGCAGCTCTCTGAGGACAGGGGGCCATCCGTTTTTT,CASSSLRTGGHPFF
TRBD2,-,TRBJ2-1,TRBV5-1,TGCGCCAGCAGCTTGGCCGGATATGGACTAGCGGGACCAAGCTCCTACAATGAGCAGTTCTTC,CASSLAGYGLAGPSSYNEQFF
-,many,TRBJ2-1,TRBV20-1,TGCAGTGCGCCGCTCAGGGCCCTTCACAATGAGCAGTTCTTC,CSAPLRALHNEQFF
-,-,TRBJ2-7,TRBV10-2,TGCGCCAGCAGCTCCGGACCGACCGGCGCCTACGAGCAGTACTTC,CASSSGPTGAYEQYF
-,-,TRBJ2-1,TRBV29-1,TGCAGCGTTGAAGGGGAACAGCCGATCGACAATGAGCAGTTCTTC,CSVEGEQPIDNEQFF
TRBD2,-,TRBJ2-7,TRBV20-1,TGCAGTGCCAAGCTAGCGGGGGGCTCCTACGAGCAGTACTTC,CSAKLAGGSYEQYF
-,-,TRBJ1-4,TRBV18,TGTGCCAGCTCACCACGGGGGGCGCGTGGCCCTAATGAAAAACTGTTTTTT,CASSPRGARGPNEKLFF
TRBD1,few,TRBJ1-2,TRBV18,TGTGCCAGCTCACCCCAGGGGGCCTATTATGGCTACACCTTC,CASSPQGAYYGYTF
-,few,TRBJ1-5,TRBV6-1,TGTGCCAGCAGTCCGTCAGGGAGCGACCGTCAGCCCCAGCATTTT,CASSPSGSDRQPQHF
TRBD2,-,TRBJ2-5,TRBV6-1,TGTGCCAGCAGACCCGGTACTAGCGGCAAAGAGACCCAGTACTTC,CASRPGTSGKETQYF
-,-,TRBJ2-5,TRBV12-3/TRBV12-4,TGTGCCAGCAGTCCCCTCCGGGAGACCCATTACTTC,CASSPLRETHYF
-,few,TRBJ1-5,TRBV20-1,TGCAGTGCTAGAGGATGGGAAGGGGACACCGCCCTTATCGGCAATCAGCCCCAGCATTTT,CSARGWEGDTALIGNQPQHF
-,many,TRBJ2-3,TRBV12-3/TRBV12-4,TGTGCCAGCAGCCTTCTCGGGAGTGGGACAGATACGCAGTATTTT,CASSLLGSGTDTQYF
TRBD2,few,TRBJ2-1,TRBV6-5,TGTGCCAGCAGTTTCACGGGAGGCTACAATGAGCAGTTCTTC,CASSFTGGYNEQFF
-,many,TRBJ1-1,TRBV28,TGTGCCAGCAGCCCAGGGCGGACTGAAGCTTTCTTT,CASSPGRTEAFF
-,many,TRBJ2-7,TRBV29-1,TGCAGCGTTGAAGGGGCGGAGGGTCGAAAGCAGTACTTC,CSVEGAEGRKQYF
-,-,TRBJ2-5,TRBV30,TGTGCCGTCGGGGACTGGGGGTACCAAGAGACCCAGTACTTC,CAVGDWGYQETQYF
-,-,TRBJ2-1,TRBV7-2,TGTGCCTGCAGCTTAGGATCACAGCATGAGCAGTTCTTC,CACSLGSQHEQFF
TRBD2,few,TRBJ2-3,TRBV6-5,TGTGCCAGCAGTTACTCGCGGACTAGCGGGGGGAAAGATACGCAGTATTTT,CASSYSRTSGGKDTQYF
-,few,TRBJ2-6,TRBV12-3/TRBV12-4,TGTGCCAGCAGTTTAGGGGCGGTGGGGGCCAACGTCCTGACTTTC,CASSLGAVGANVLTF
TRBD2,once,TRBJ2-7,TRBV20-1,TGCAGTGCTAACCGGTGGGGTGCTAGCGGCCTAACCTACGAGCAGTACTTC,CSANRWGASGLTYEQYF
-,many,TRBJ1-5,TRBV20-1,TGCAGTGCTAGAGAGTTACAGCTGGGCAATCAGCCCCAGCATTTT,CSARELQLGNQPQHF
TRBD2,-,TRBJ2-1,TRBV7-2,TGTGCCAGCAGCGAGACTAGCGGGAGGGCAAGTGAGCAGTTCTTC,CASSETSGRASEQFF
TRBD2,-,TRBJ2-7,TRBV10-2,TGCGCCAGCAGTGATCTAGCGGGAGACGAGCAGTACTTC,CASSDLAGDEQYF
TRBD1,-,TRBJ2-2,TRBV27,TGTGCCAGCAGTCCCATCGGGCAGGGGGAAACCGGGGAGCTGTTTTTT,CASSPIGQGETGELFF
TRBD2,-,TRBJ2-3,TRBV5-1,TGCGCCAGCGGGCGGGAGATCACAGATACGCAGTATTTT,CASGREITDTQYF
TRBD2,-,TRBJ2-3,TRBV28,TGTGCCAGCAGTTTAACTAGCGGAGGGGGAGATACGCAGTATTTT,CASSLTSGGGDTQYF
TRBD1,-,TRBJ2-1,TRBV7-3,TGTGCCAGCAGCTTAATTGGGACAGGGGAGGGCAATGAGCAGTTCTTC,CASSLIGTGEGNEQFF
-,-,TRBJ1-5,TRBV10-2,TGCGCCAGCAGTGAGACACGCAATCAGCCCCAGCATTTT,CASSETRNQPQHF
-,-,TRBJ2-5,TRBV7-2,TGTGCCAGCAGCCCCCGAGGGGTCGGAGAGACCCAGTACTTC,CASSPRGVGETQYF